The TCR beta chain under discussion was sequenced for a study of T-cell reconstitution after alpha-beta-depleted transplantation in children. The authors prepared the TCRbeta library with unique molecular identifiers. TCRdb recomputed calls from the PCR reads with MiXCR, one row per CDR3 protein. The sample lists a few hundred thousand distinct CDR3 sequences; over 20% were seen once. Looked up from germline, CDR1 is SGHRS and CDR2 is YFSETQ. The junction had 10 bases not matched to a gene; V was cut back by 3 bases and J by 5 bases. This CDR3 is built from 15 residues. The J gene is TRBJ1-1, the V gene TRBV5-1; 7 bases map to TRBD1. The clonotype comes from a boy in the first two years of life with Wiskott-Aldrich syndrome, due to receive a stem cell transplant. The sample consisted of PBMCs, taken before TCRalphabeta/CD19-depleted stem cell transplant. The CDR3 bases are TGCGCCAGCAGCTCGACGACAGGGTGGGAGACTGAAGCTTTCTTT. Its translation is CASSSTTGWETEAFF.